This TCR beta chain is from a study of post-analysis software for immune sequencing data. Study-wide context: The cohort encompassed relapsing-remitting, secondary progressive and progressive-relapsing multiple sclerosis disease courses.

The length of the CDR3 is 13 residues. V dropped 5 bases and J dropped 6 bases, with 14 bases sitting between them. The library was made from cDNA and included unique molecular identifiers. Between about 0.9 and 11 million T cells gave rise to hundreds of thousands of cDNA molecules. TCRdb reprocessed the PCR reads with MiXCR, giving one entry per CDR3 protein. The repertoire consists of 350,000 to 450,000 distinct CDR3 sequences, with less than 40% occurring once and the leading ten covering about 8%. Details on this clonotype: Its matching antigen is unknown.

Study conclusions and caveats: Co-batched samples clustered tightly together by F measure. In patients, TRBV5-6, TRBV5-1 and TRBV20-1 belonged to 4 or 5 TRBV segments found more frequently than in controls.

Sequencing was performed on blood. This TCR was sampled from a girl aged 2 to 10 with multiple sclerosis. J is TRBJ2-7 and V is TRBV12-3 or TRBV12-4; D is perhaps TRBD2 (6 bases). Written as DNA, the CDR3 is TGTGCCAGCAGTGGGTTGCGGGGCGCCGAGCAGTACTTC. It encodes CASSGLRGAEQYF.